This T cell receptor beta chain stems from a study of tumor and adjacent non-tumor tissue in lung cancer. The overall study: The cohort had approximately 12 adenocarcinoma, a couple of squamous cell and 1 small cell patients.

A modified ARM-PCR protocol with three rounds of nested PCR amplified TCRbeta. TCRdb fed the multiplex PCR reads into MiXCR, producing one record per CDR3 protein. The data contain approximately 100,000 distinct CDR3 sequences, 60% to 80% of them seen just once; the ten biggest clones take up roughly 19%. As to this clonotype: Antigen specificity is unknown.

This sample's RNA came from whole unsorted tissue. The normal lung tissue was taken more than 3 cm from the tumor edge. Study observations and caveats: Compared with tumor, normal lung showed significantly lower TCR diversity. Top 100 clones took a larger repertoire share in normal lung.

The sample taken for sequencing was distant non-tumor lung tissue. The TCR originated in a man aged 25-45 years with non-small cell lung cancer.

The CDR3 nucleotides read TGTGCCACCAGTGAATCAGGGGGCGACAGGAATGAGCAGTTCTTC. Protein sequence: CATSESGGDRNEQFF. J is TRBJ2-1 and V is TRBV24-1; 8 positions agree with TRBD1. With 4 bases clipped from V and 7 bases from J, the junction kept 8 bases outside the gene matches. Germline V gene lookup returns CDR1 KGHDR and CDR2 SFDVKD. The CDR3 is made up of 15 amino acids.